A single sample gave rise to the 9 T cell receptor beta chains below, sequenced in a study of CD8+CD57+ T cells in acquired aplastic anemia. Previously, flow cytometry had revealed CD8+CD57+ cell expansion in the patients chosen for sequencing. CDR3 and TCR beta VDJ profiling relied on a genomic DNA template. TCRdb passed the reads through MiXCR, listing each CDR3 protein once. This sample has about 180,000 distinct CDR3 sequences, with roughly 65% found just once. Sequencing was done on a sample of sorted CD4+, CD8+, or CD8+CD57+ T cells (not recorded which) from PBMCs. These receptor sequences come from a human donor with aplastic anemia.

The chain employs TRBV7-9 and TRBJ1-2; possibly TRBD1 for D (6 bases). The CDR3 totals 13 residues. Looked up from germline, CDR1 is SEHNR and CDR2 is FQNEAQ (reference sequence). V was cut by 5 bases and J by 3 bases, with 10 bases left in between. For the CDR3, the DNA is TGTGCCAGCAGCCTCACAGGGCACTATGGCTACACCTTC. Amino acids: CASSLTGHYGYTF.

The chain's CDR3 is CASSQDTYEQYF. The DNA of the CDR3 is TGCGCCAGCAGCCAGGACACTTACGAGCAGTACTTC. The rearrangement joins TRBV5-1 to TRBJ2-7; perhaps TRBD1 as D (5 bases). V was trimmed by 4 bases and J by 4 bases, leaving 9 bases between them. Germline CDR1 reads SGHRS; CDR2 reads YFSETQ. This CDR3 spans 12 amino acids.

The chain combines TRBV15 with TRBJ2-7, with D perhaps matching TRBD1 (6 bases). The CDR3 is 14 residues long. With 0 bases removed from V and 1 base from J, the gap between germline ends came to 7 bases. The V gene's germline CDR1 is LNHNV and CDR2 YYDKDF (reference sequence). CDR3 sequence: CATSRETGSYEQYF. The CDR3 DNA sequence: TGTGCCACCAGCAGAGAGACAGGTTCCTACGAGCAGTACTTC.

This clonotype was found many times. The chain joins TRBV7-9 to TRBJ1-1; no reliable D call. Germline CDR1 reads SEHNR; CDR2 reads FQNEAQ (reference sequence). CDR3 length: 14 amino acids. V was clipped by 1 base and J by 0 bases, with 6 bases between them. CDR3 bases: TGTGCCAGCAGCTTAGGGTTTATGAACACTGAAGCTTTCTTT. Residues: CASSLGFMNTEAFF.

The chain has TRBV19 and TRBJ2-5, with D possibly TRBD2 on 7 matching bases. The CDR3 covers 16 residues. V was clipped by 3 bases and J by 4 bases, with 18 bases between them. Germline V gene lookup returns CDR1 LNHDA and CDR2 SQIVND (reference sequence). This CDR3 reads CASSMEWTRGRETQYF. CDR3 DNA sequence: TGTGCCAGTAGTATGGAATGGACTAGGGGGAGAGAGACCCAGTACTTC.

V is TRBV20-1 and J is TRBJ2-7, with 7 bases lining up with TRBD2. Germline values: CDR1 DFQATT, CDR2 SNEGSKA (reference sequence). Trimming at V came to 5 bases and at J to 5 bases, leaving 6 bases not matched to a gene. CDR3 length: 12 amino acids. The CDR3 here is CSARGSPHEQYF. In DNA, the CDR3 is TGCAGTGCTCGCGGGAGTCCCCACGAGCAGTACTTC.

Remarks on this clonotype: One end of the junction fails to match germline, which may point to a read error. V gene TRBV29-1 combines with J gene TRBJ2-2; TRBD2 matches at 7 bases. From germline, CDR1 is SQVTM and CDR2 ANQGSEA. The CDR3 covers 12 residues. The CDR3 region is CSVEMGGGGAVF. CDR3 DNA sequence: TGCAGCGTTGAGATGGGGGGGGGGGGAGCTGTTTTT.

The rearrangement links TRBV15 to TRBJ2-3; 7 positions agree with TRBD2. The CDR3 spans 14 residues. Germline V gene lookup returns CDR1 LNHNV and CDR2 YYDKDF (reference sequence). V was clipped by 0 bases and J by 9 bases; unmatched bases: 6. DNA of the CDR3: TGTGCCACCAGCAGAGATGAGGGAGGGGCCACGCAGTATTTT. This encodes CATSRDEGGATQYF.

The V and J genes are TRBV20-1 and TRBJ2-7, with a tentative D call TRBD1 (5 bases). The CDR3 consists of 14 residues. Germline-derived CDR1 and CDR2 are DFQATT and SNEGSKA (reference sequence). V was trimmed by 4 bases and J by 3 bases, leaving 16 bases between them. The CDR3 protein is CSAIPRTKSYEQYF. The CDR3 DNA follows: TGCAGTGCTATCCCCCGGACAAAAAGCTACGAGCAGTACTTC.